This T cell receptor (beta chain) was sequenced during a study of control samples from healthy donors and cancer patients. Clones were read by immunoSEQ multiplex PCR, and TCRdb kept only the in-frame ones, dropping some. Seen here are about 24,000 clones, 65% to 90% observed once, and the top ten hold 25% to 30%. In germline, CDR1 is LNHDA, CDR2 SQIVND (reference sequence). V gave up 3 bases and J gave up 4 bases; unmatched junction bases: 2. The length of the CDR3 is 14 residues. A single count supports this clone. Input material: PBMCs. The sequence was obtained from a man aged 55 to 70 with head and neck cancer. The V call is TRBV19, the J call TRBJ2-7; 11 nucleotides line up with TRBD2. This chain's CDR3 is CASSMTSGEYEQYF. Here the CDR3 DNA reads TGTGCCAGTAGTATGACTAGCGGGGAGTACGAGCAGTACTTC.